The sequence of this TCR beta chain was determined in a study of shared clonotypes between healthy human individuals (TCRdb year 2020). Looking at the study overall: The cohort included a few men and two women between 18 and 49 years of age. Per donor, three plates each were used for CD4 naive and CD4 memory, two for CD8 naive, and one for CD8 memory. Blood TCR repertoires of about five healthy adults were deeply sequenced to estimate repertoire size and the extent of clonotype sharing between individuals. To increase sequencing depth and limit assay-specific biases, TCR repertoire library preparation and sequencing were carried out by different laboratories using diverse techniques. Per donor, leukapheresis produced somewhere between about 0.94 and 9 billion PBMCs. Study-wide findings and limitations: Estimated clonotype richness was generally larger for naive than for memory subsets. Rarefaction of sorted-subset datasets indicated incomplete sequencing despite the large sequencing depth. Sharing across four donors was observed for 5% to 6.5% of naive CD4, over 3% of naive CD8, 2% to 2.5% of memory CD4, and less than 0.45% of memory CD8 clonotypes. Higher generation probabilities were observed for clonotypes shared by all four sorted-subset donors than for non-shared clonotypes. Because the study included a small number of donors, the genetic and exposure-history diversity represented was limited. Based on pairwise subsampling, the degree of clonotype sharing among donors was expected to be affected by sequencing depth. Sampling was limited to blood, and TCR repertoires in tissue likely differ from TCR repertoires in blood.

The donors were healthy, HIV-negative adults with no recently reported acute infections or vaccinations. All donors were Caucasian adults living in Nashville, Tennessee, USA. Magnetic negative selection was used to enrich CD4+ T cells, after which naive cells were positively selected on CD45RA and the negative fraction became the memory subset. Blood was obtained by leukapheresis, after which PBMCs were separated by Ficoll-Histopaque density gradient centrifugation and cryopreserved in liquid nitrogen vapor phase. Analytical flow cytometry was used to check the purity and quantity of each magnetically sorted T cell population. Genomic DNA was isolated from each sorted fraction and quantified by UV absorbance on a Nanodrop 2000c. This clone occurred once. Its antigen is unknown. No base-level quality is on record; no much larger clone is a single base apart. Using the deep immunoSEQ assay, TCR CDR3 regions were amplified from genomic DNA by multiplex PCR. Extracted genomic DNA from each cell subset was spread evenly across all wells of several immunoSEQ 96-well plates, with each plate serving as a replicate. For sorted subsets, 150 to 250 ng of genomic DNA, equivalent to around 31,000 T cell genomes, went into each replicate PCR. Purified libraries were quantified with a Qubit 3.0 fluorometer, sized on a Bioanalyzer 2100, and re-quantified with the KAPA Library Quantification kit. Every immunoSEQ 96-well plate was sequenced on a dedicated single-read 150-cycle Illumina NextSeq 550 flow cell. Turning to the authors' computational methods: Because the immunoSEQ output included only junctional sequences and no quality scores, the filtering could not be the same as the filtering used for full-length reads. To assign V/J genes and CDR3, sequences were annotated against IMGT germline references using PyIR, a Python wrapper for IgBLAST v1.9. Reads were removed for weak V/J assignments (E-value above 1e-6), missing CDR3, stop codons, out-of-frame junctions, or ambiguous translated residues. V3J clonotypes were defined as sequences sharing an identical inferred V gene, J gene, and CDR3 amino acid sequence. Percentage overlap between repertoires was calculated by dividing the number of shared unique clonotypes by the size of the smaller repertoire. Repertoire richness was assessed with RTK rarefaction, the Chao1 estimator, and Recon v2.1 estimates of unobserved clonotypes. Generation probabilities for all TCRbeta clonotypes obtained by the gDNA method from a few donors were computed using OLGA. What TCRdb holds here is the immuneACCESS table cut down to in-frame rearrangements. Part of the clones is not present; checked against another copy, under half of the missing clones reflect an unresolved V gene, and the others are unexplained. Clonal size and the V and J genes are those of that table, whereas D and trimming came from the DNA. A total of a few million clones appear in this sample, 80% to 95% of them only once. The ten largest clones represent 0.3% to 0.4% of the sample.

V is pared back by 5 bases and J by 6 bases, with 10 bases lying between the germline termini. The CDR3 numbers 13 residues from cysteine through phenylalanine. The sequence is cut down to CDR3 DNA, 39 bases in frame from base 1. In the germline V gene, CDR1 corresponds to SGHTA and CDR2 to FQGNSA. The chain couples TRBV7-2 to TRBJ2-2; the D segment cannot be called with confidence. Sequenced sample: naive CD4+ T cells from PBMCs. What this sample's cell subset or site label stands for: CD45RA+ positively selected. This sequence was found in a young man in good health. Some clones in this sample may be carry-over from other donors' samples. The CDR3 has the sequence CASSLEPAGELFF. The DNA sequence reads TGTGCCAGCAGCCTCGAGCCGGCCGGGGAGCTGTTTTTT.